This T cell receptor (beta chain) was found in a study of OX40 agonist ivuxolimab in advanced cancers. Only in-frame clones appear in the TCRdb table, and some are missing; sequencing was by immunoSEQ multiplex PCR. The sample holds around 82,000 clones, roughly 89% seen once. Germline V gene data show CDR1 as SGDLS and CDR2 as YYNGEE. The CDR3 loop spans 15 amino acids. V lost 0 bases to trimming and J lost 3 bases; unmatched junction nucleotides: 3. This chain joins TRBV9 and TRBJ2-1; 7 bases agree with TRBD1. The source is an adult with an advanced solid tumor such as melanoma, head and neck, liver or kidney cancer. The sequencing used CD4+ or CD8+ T cells sorted from blood, collected in a trial of the OX40 agonist ivuxolimab. Here the CDR3 reads CASSVVGQNYNEQFF. Written as DNA, the CDR3 is TGTGCCAGCAGCGTAGTGGGACAGAACTACAATGAGCAGTTCTTC.